This TCR beta chain was identified in a study of vaccination effects on CD4 cells after COVID-19 (dated by TCRdb to between 2022 and 2023). Concerning the study at large: Two doses of either the BNT162b2 or the mRNA-1273 mRNA SARS-CoV-2 vaccine were administered to participants. SARS-CoV-2 spike-specific CD4+ TCR repertoires from before and after mRNA vaccination were compared in COVID-19 convalescent patients and in infection-naive vaccine recipients. Altogether, some 11 COVID-19 convalescent patients and several SARS-CoV-2-naive healthy vaccine recipients made up the full study. In the study, cultures from other donors were sequenced using the Oncomine TCR Beta short-read assay on an Illumina iSeq 100. Summary of the overall study and its limitations: The study was limited by a small number of convalescent patients, and early post-infection timepoints were lacking. Both infection-induced and vaccine-induced clones contracted markedly at late post-vaccination timepoints, which is consistent with waning T cell responses. In healthy vaccine recipients, vaccine-induced clones were almost all SARS-CoV-2 mono-reactive, with only 1 of 255 cross-reactive with common cold coronaviruses.

To identify antigen-specific CD4+ T cell clonotypes by their expansion, the ViraFEST assay first stimulated PBMC with viral peptide pools and then applied TCR sequencing. After approximately 11 days of culture, CD4+ T cells were isolated with the EasySep CD4+ T cell isolation kit. Healthy vaccine recipients had no prior SARS-CoV-2 infection, confirmed by negative nucleocapsid antibodies before and after vaccination. Some 2.2 million PBMC per well were cultured in IMDM with about 4.5% human AB serum, 10 IU/ml IL-2 and gentamicin, plus 10 ug/ml peptides. Half of the culture medium was replaced with fresh IL-2-containing medium on days 3 and 7. Each peptide stimulation condition was cultured in triplicate wells unless otherwise noted. Using Ficoll-Paque Plus gradient centrifugation, PBMC were separated from whole blood and then either used fresh or cryopreserved at -140C. The overlapping peptide pools covered the spike proteins of SARS-CoV-2 as well as those of the common cold coronaviruses HCoV-NL63, HCoV-OC43 and HCoV-229E. Genomic DNA was extracted from cultured CD4+ T cells with the QIAamp micro DNA kit.

The library came from the immunoSEQ multiplex PCR assay. DNA from the cultured and isolated CD4+ T cells underwent TCR beta CDR3 sequencing. The authors' pipeline ran thus. Non-productive TCR sequences were removed, reads were trimmed to the CDR3 region, and CDR3s of at least 7 amino acids were retained. The MANAFEST web app was used to pick out antigen-specific clonotypes by comparing their expansion in peptide wells with that in reference cultures. For clones to be considered positive, expansion at FDR<0.05 versus reference and all other wells, an odds ratio above 5, and a frequency above 0.1% in two replicate wells were required. A clonotype was called cross-reactive if it was significantly expanded both in SARS-CoV-2 spike wells and in at least one common cold coronavirus spike condition. Using the stringdist R package, CDR3 similarity was measured by Levenshtein distance, and unrooted trees were constructed with ape in R 3.6.1. Imported from immuneACCESS, the table was reduced by TCRdb to in-frame sequences with V and J called. These copies leave out some clones; in studies compared against another copy, an unresolved V gene accounts for under half, and the cause of the remainder is not known. Clonal size and the V and J genes are those of that table, whereas D and trimming came from the DNA. For this sample there are some 22,000 clones; roughly 70% appear just once. Less than 3.5% of the sample is in the top ten clones.

In regard to this clone: Its antigen specificity is not known. Base qualities are missing; no much larger clone stands one base away.

The CDR3, from cysteine to phenylalanine, totals 13 residues. Just the 39-base CDR3 DNA is kept, in frame starting at base 1. The CDR1 and CDR2 encoded by the germline V gene (reference sequence) are GTSNPN and SVGIG. At the junction V is shortened by 3 bases and J by 5 bases, with 13 bases in between. This sequence uses TRBV30 and TRBJ1-2; TRBD1 is possibly the D segment (6 matching bases). The TCR sequence derives from a human donor who received a COVID-19 vaccine. Sequencing used CD4+ T cells from PBMCs cultured with SARS-CoV-2 spike peptides, obtained before COVID-19 vaccination. In the paper's terms, the cell subset or site label means: SARS-CoV-2 spike overlapping peptide pool stimulation. The DNA sequence follows: TGTGCCTGGAGACAGGGACCTGCATATGGCTACACCTTC. Its protein is CAWRQGPAYGYTF.